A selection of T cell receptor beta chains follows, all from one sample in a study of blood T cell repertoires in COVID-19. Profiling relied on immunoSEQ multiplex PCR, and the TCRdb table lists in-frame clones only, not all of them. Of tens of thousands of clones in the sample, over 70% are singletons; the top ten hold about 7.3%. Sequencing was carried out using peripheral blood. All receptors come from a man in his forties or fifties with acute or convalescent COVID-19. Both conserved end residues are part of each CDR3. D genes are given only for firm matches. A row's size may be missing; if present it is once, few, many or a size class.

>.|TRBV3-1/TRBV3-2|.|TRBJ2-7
CASSQDIRDKQYF
TGTGCCAGCAGCCAAGACATCAGGGATAAGCAGTACTTC
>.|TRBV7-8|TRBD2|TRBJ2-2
CASSLYSGGQTGELFF
TGTGCCAGCAGCTTATATAGCGGGGGGCAAACCGGGGAGCTGTTTTTT
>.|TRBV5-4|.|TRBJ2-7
CASSFPGGSNEQYF
TGTGCCAGCAGCTTCCCCGGTGGTAGCAACGAGCAGTACTTC
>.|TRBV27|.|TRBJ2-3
CASSAFRGTDTQYF
TGTGCCAGCAGTGCTTTCCGGGGCACAGATACGCAGTATTTT
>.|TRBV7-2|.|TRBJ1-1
CASSLETGNTEAFF
TGTGCCAGCAGCTTAGAGACAGGCAACACTGAAGCTTTCTTT
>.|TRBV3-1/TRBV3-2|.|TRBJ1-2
CASSQAANQVYGYTF
TGTGCCAGCAGCCAAGCGGCAAATCAGGTCTATGGCTACACCTTC
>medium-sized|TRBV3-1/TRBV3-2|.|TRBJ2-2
CASRRRGTGELFF
TGTGCCAGCAGACGAAGGGGTACCGGGGAGCTGTTTTTT
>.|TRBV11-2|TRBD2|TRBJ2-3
CASSLGAGVCYF
TGTGCCAGCAGCCTCGGTGCGGGAGTTTGTTATTTT
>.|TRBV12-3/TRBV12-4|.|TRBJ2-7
CASSRQTFYEQYF
TGTGCCAGCAGTAGACAGACCTTTTACGAGCAGTACTTC
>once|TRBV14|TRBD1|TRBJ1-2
CASSQQTGAFDYGYTF
TGTGCCAGCAGCCAACAGACAGGGGCGTTTGACTATGGCTACACCTTC
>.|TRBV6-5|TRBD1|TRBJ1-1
CASRVGQLNTEAFF
TGTGCCAGCAGGGTGGGACAGCTGAACACTGAAGCTTTCTTT
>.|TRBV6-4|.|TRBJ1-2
CASSPGGGARGYTF
TGTGCCAGCAGCCCAGGCGGGGGCGCGAGAGGCTACACCTTC
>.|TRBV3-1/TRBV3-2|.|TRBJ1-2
CASSQVGGSYTF
TGTGCCAGCAGCCAAGTCGGGGGAAGCTACACCTTC
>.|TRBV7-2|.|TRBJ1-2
CASKHGQHNYGYTF
TGTGCCAGCAAACACGGACAACATAACTATGGCTACACCTTC
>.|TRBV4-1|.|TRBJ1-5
CASSQDMPYSNQPQHF
TGCGCCAGCAGCCAAGATATGCCCTATAGCAATCAGCCCCAGCATTTT
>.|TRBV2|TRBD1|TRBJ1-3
CASSEIGQGGNTIYF
TGTGCCAGCAGTGAAATAGGACAGGGTGGAAACACCATATATTTT
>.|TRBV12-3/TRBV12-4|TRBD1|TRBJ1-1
CASSSGTGNEAFF
TGTGCCAGCAGTTCCGGGACAGGAAATGAAGCTTTCTTT
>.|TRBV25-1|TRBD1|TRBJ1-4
CASSQTGGVHEKLFF
TGTGCCAGCAGTCAGACAGGGGGCGTCCATGAAAAACTGTTTTTT
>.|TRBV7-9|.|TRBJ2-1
CASSFTGSSYNEQFF
TGTGCCAGCAGCTTTACGGGGAGCTCCTACAATGAGCAGTTCTTC
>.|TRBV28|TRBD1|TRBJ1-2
CASSSSGTGGLGGYTF
TGTGCCAGCAGTTCGTCCGGGACAGGGGGCCTAGGGGGCTACACCTTC
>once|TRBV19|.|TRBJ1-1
CASSIEGTLNTEAFF
TGTGCCAGTAGTATTGAGGGGACACTAAACACTGAAGCTTTCTTT
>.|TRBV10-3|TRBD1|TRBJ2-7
CAITPGQDRYEQYF
TGTGCCATCACCCCGGGACAGGACCGTTACGAGCAGTACTTC
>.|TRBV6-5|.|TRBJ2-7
CASTPGGNEQYF
TGTGCCAGCACCCCTGGGGGGAACGAGCAGTACTTC
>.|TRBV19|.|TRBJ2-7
CASSRTVPSYEQYF
TGTGCCAGTAGTCGGACAGTTCCCTCCTACGAGCAGTACTTC
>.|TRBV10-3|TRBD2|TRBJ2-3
CAISVGLAATDTQYF
TGTGCCATCAGTGTAGGACTAGCGGCCACAGATACGCAGTATTTT
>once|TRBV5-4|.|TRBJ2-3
CASSFGGADTQYF
TGTGCCAGCAGCTTTGGCGGGGCAGATACGCAGTATTTT
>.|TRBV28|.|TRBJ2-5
CASSTHETQYF
TGTGCCAGCAGTACTCACGAGACCCAGTACTTC
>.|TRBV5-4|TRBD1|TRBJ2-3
CASSSTGGRDTQYF
TGTGCCAGCAGTTCGACAGGGGGCCGGGATACGCAGTATTTT
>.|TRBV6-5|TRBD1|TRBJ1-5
CASRLTGNQPQHF
TGTGCCAGCAGGTTGACAGGGAATCAGCCCCAGCATTTT
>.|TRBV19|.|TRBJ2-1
CASSTRGAYNEQFF
TGTGCCAGTAGTACCCGCGGCGCTTACAATGAGCAGTTCTTC
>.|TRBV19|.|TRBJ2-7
CASSGRGGYEQYF
TGTGCCAGTAGTGGCAGGGGCGGCTACGAGCAGTACTTC
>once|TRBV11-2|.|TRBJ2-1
CASSGQRLIFDYNEQFF
TGTGCCAGCAGCGGACAGAGACTGATCTTCGACTACAATGAGCAGTTCTTC
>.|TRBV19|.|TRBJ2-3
CASSIGQSTDTQYF
TGTGCCAGTAGTATAGGACAGAGCACAGATACGCAGTATTTT
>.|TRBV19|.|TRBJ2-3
CASSHNLGGSTQYF
TGTGCCAGTAGTCATAATCTGGGGGGTAGTACGCAGTATTTT
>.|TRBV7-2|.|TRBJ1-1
CASSLTGNTEAFF
TGTGCCAGCAGCTTGACAGGTAACACTGAAGCTTTCTTT
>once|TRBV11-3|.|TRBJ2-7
CASSLGRGSDEQYF
TGTGCCAGCAGCTTAGGCAGGGGATCCGACGAGCAGTACTTC
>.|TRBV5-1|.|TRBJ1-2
CASSWGLEGYLYGYTF
TGCGCCAGCAGCTGGGGTTTGGAGGGATACCTTTATGGCTACACCTTC
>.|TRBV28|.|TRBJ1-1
CASSVGAGNTEAFF
TGTGCCAGCAGCGTAGGGGCAGGGAACACTGAAGCTTTCTTT
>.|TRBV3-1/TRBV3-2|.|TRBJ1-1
CASTGGSRMNEAFF
TGTGCCAGCACCGGAGGCAGCCGTATGAATGAAGCTTTCTTT
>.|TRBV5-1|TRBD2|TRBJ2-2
CASSDPTSGNTGELFF
TGCGCCAGCAGCGACCCGACTAGCGGGAACACCGGGGAGCTGTTTTTT
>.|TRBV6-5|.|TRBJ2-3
CATSPSTDTQYF
TGTGCCACTAGCCCTAGCACAGATACGCAGTATTTT
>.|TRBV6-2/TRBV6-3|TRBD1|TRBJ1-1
CASSKGDRVPEAFF
TGTGCCAGCAGTAAGGGGGACAGGGTACCTGAAGCTTTCTTT
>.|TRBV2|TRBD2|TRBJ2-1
CASRGLAGGEQFF
TGTGCCAGCAGGGGACTAGCGGGAGGTGAGCAGTTCTTC
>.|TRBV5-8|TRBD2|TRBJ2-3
CASSLGLAGSEDTQYF
TGTGCCAGCAGCTTGGGGCTAGCGGGGTCGGAAGATACGCAGTATTTT